A single T cell receptor (beta chain) is shown here with its context. The source of the sample is a study of blood T cell repertoires in COVID-19. Participant ages covered about 18 to 100 years across 24 US areas. The CDR3 loop spans 16 amino acids. CDR1 and CDR2 from the germline V gene are SGHVS and FQNEAQ. Trimming shortened V by 1 base and J by 1 base, and 13 bases separated the two germline ends. Authors' data handling: Quantification of nucleated cells was approximated via reference gene primer amplification. The table came from immunoSEQ multiplex PCR; TCRdb's copy has only in-frame clones and leaves some out. That table gives V, J and clone size, and the DNA gave D and trimming. The sample lists some 200,000 clones, roughly 83% occurring once.

The chain has TRBV7-8 and TRBJ1-1; D is uncertain. The clonotype comes from a woman aged 40 to 50 with acute COVID-19. The sequenced material came from PBMCs or T cells enriched from blood (not recorded which). The CDR3 protein is CASSLESGFTNTEAFF. The CDR3 DNA reads as TGTGCCAGCAGCTTAGAGTCAGGCTTTACGAACACTGAAGCTTTCTTT.